One and the same sample provided the 18 T cell receptor beta chains below, sequenced in a study of T cell responses to AZD1222 COVID-19 vaccine. TCRdb's copy holds only in-frame clones and misses some; the assay was immunoSEQ multiplex PCR. The sample lists 110,000 to 150,000 clones; approximately 90% were seen once. Sequenced here: peripheral blood, sampled on day 0 of AZD1222 vaccination. These receptors came from an adult in good health.

CDR3 loop: CASSTGGNTGELFF. The CDR3 coding sequence is TGTGCCAGTAGTACCGGAGGTAACACCGGGGAGCTGTTTTTT. The rearrangement links TRBV19 to TRBJ2-2; possibly TRBD2 for D (5 bases). Trimming removed 4 bases at V and 2 bases at J, with 8 bases between. Germline CDR1 is LNHDA and CDR2 is SQIVND (reference sequence). This CDR3 is 14 amino acids long.

The chain joins TRBV2 to TRBJ1-4; D remains ambiguous. Trimming removed 7 bases from V and 6 bases from J, with 12 bases in between. The CDR3 totals 13 residues. CDR1 SNHLY and CDR2 FYNNEI come from the germline V gene. Written as DNA, the CDR3 is TGTGCCAGCACGCAGGTGGTCGATGAAAAACTGTTTTTT. Protein sequence: CASTQVVDEKLFF.

This rearrangement joins TRBV6-2 or TRBV6-3 to TRBJ1-1; 8 bases map to TRBD1. J was trimmed by 4 bases and V by 0 bases; bases with no gene match: 1. CDR1 and CDR2 from the germline V gene are MNHEY and SVGEGT. The CDR3 runs to 14 residues. The CDR3 DNA reads as TGTGCCAGCAGTTACTCCACAGGGGGCACTGAAGCTTTCTTT. Its protein product is CASSYSTGGTEAFF.

In its sample, this clone was seen once. The chain joins TRBV5-6 to TRBJ2-7, with D perhaps TRBD2 (5 bases). Trimming took 0 bases from V and 2 from J, leaving 9 bases between them. The CDR3 sequence is 14 residues long. The germline V gene encodes CDR1 SGHDT and CDR2 YYEEEE. CDR3 coding DNA: TGTGCCAGCAGCTTGGGGACTTCACCCTACGAGCAGTACTTC. Its translation: CASSLGTSPYEQYF. Using reference TRBV5-6 and TRBJ2-7 for the parts outside the CDR3, the full variable domain is DAGVTQSPTHLIKTRGQQVTLRCSPKSGHDTVSWYQQALGQGPQFIFQYYEEEERQRGNFPDRFSGHQFPNYSSELNVNALLLGDSALYLCASSLGTSPYEQYFGPGTRLTVT.

V usage is TRBV4-1 and J usage is TRBJ2-7; 12 bases line up with TRBD2. CDR1 and CDR2 from the germline V gene are MGHRA and YSYEKL. With 3 bases clipped from V and 2 bases from J, the junction kept 8 bases outside the gene matches. The CDR3 length is 17 residues. CDR3 DNA sequence: TGCGCCAGCAGCCACACGTTCCTAGCGGGAGGGCCCTACGAGCAGTACTTC. It specifies CASSHTFLAGGPYEQYF.

This chain links TRBV28 with TRBJ2-7; 8 bases are a match to TRBD1. The germline gives CDR1 MDHEN, CDR2 SYDVKM. V lost 5 bases, J lost 9 bases, and 15 bases stayed unmatched. The CDR3 loop spans 15 amino acids. The CDR3 loop reads CASSVSGGLAYVQYF. CDR3 nucleotide sequence: TGTGCCAGCAGTGTATCAGGGGGCCTTGCTTATGTGCAGTACTTC. The full variable domain, rest sourced from reference TRBV28 and TRBJ2-7, is DVKVTQSSRYLVKRTGEKVFLECVQDMDHENMFWYRQDPGLGLRLIYFSYDVKMKEKGDIPEGYSVSREKKERFSLILESASTNQTSMYLCASSVSGGLAYVQYFGPGTRLTVT.

This clone was counted a single time. This rearrangement joins TRBV14 to TRBJ2-1; 8 nucleotides align to TRBD1. There are 14 residues in the CDR3. Germline CDR1 SGHDN, CDR2 FVKESK. With 3 bases clipped from V and 9 bases from J, the junction kept 7 bases outside the gene matches. The chain's CDR3 is CASSQGQDYGEQFF. The CDR3 DNA is TGTGCCAGCAGCCAGGGACAGGACTACGGTGAGCAGTTCTTC.

Worth noting for this clone: Its ends do not fully match the called genes, so a read error is possible. The chain is built from TRBV25-1 and TRBJ2-7; D is perhaps TRBD2 (5 bases). CDR3 size: 13 residues. Germline assignment: CDR1 MGHDK and CDR2 SYGVNS. The CDR3 DNA reads TGTGCCAGCAGTAAATATAGCGTCTACGAGCAGTACTTC. Translation: CASSKYSVYEQYF.

The chain links TRBV3-1 (or the pseudogene TRBV3-2) to TRBJ2-1; TRBD2 aligns across 12 bases. Trimming cost V 1 base and J 3 bases; bases outside gene matches: 7. Germline V gene data show CDR1 as LGHDT and CDR2 as YNNKEL (reference sequence). CDR3 length: 18 amino acids. The CDR3 region is CASSQAWTSGVVYNEQFF. The CDR3 region has the DNA TGTGCCAGCAGCCAAGCTTGGACTAGCGGGGTGGTCTACAATGAGCAGTTCTTC.

The rearrangement joins TRBV29-1 to TRBJ1-2, with D perhaps TRBD1 (5 bases). The V gene's germline CDR1 is SQVTM and CDR2 ANQGSEA. This CDR3 contains 15 residues. Trimming cost V 7 bases and J 0 bases, with 18 bases left between them. The chain's CDR3 is CSGQGLFDANYGYTF. CDR3 in DNA: TGCAGCGGGCAGGGACTGTTTGACGCTAACTATGGCTACACCTTC. The full variable domain, rest sourced from reference TRBV29-1 and TRBJ1-2, is SAVISQKPSRDICQRGTSLTIQCQVDSQVTMMFWYRQQPGQSLTLIATANQGSEATYESGFVIDKFPISRPNLTFSTLTVSNMSPEDSSIYLCSGQGLFDANYGYTFGSGTRLTVV.

CDR3: CASSSVSDTEAFF. The CDR3 nucleotides are TGTGCCAGTAGTAGTGTGAGTGACACTGAAGCTTTCTTT. The rearrangement joins TRBV19 to TRBJ1-1; D is undetermined. Germline-derived CDR1 and CDR2 are LNHDA and SQIVND (reference sequence). With 4 bases removed from V and 3 bases from J, the gap between germline ends came to 9 bases. The CDR3 runs 13 residues.

The chain is built from TRBV4-1 and TRBJ1-5; D is possibly TRBD1 (5 bases). Trimming removed 6 bases at V and 6 bases at J, with 24 bases between. This CDR3 spans 17 amino acids. Germline V gene lookup returns CDR1 MGHRA and CDR2 YSYEKL. The CDR3 coding sequence is TGCGCCAGCAGGCACTCGTTAGTGAGGGGCGGTGGTCAGCCCCAGCATTTT. Amino acid sequence: CASRHSLVRGGGQPQHF.

The chain is built from TRBV5-4 and TRBJ2-7; TRBD1 matches 8 bases. Unmatched junction bases numbered 9, after V lost 4 bases and J lost 3 bases. The length of the CDR3 is 15 residues. Per germline, CDR1 SGHNT and CDR2 YYREEE (reference sequence). The CDR3 nucleotides are TGTGCCAGCAGCCTATTCCTGACAGGGGTCTACGAGCAGTACTTC. Protein product: CASSLFLTGVYEQYF. Drawing the rest from reference TRBV5-4 and TRBJ2-7, the complete variable domain is ETGVTQSPTHLIKTRGQQVTLRCSSQSGHNTVSWYQQALGQGPQFIFQYYREEENGRGNFPPRFSGLQFPNYSSELNVNALELDDSALYLCASSLFLTGVYEQYFGPGTRLTVT.

V is TRBV7-2 and J is TRBJ1-5, with 8 bases aligning to TRBD1. J was trimmed by 7 bases and V by 5 bases; bases with no gene match: 4. The CDR3 loop spans 13 amino acids. CDR1 is SGHTA, CDR2 FQGNSA, per germline. For the CDR3, the DNA is TGTGCCAGCAGCATCGACAGGGGCCAGCCCCAGCATTTT. It specifies CASSIDRGQPQHF. The full variable domain, rest sourced from reference TRBV7-2 and TRBJ1-5, is GAGVSQSPSNKVTEKGKDVELRCDPISGHTALYWYRQSLGQGLEFLIYFQGNSAPDKSGLPSDRFSAERTGGSVSTLTIQRTQQEDSAVYLCASSIDRGQPQHFGDGTRLSIL.

This rearrangement joins TRBV7-6 to TRBJ2-7; the match to TRBD2 covers 11 bases. V shed 4 bases and J 3 bases; nucleotides not matched to a gene: 5. From germline, CDR1 is SGHVS and CDR2 FNYEAQ. The CDR3 has 15 amino acids. CDR3 nucleotide sequence: TGTGCCAGCAGCTCATCTCTAGCGGGGGGCTACGAGCAGTACTTC. Its translation is CASSSSLAGGYEQYF.

V usage is TRBV30 and J usage is TRBJ1-1; TRBD1 aligns across 8 bases. After removal of 1 base from V and 1 base from J, the junction contained 5 bases not matched to a gene. CDR1 GTSNPN and CDR2 SVGIG come from the germline V gene (reference sequence). The CDR3 totals 15 residues. The CDR3 DNA follows: TGTGCCTGGAGTGGGACAGGGCCCAAGAACACTGAAGCTTTCTTT. This encodes CAWSGTGPKNTEAFF.

The chain couples TRBV7-8 to TRBJ1-1, with D uncertain. Deletions cut 1 base from V and 1 base from J, with 13 bases between. The CDR3 has 16 amino acids. Germline CDR1 SGHVS, CDR2 FQNEAQ. CDR3 nucleotides: TGTGCCAGCAGCTTAGGTCAGGCCAGAACGAACACTGAAGCTTTCTTT. Its protein is CASSLGQARTNTEAFF.

The chain recombines TRBV5-4 with TRBJ2-7; D assignment may be TRBD1 or TRBD2 (5 bases each). Per germline, CDR1 SGHNT and CDR2 YYREEE (reference sequence). This CDR3 is 16 amino acids long. The germline V and J ends were trimmed by 2 bases and 1 base, with 16 bases remaining between them. For the CDR3, the DNA is TGTGCCAGCAGCTTCCTTACCGGGGACGGATCCTACGAGCAGTACTTC. This gives the protein CASSFLTGDGSYEQYF.